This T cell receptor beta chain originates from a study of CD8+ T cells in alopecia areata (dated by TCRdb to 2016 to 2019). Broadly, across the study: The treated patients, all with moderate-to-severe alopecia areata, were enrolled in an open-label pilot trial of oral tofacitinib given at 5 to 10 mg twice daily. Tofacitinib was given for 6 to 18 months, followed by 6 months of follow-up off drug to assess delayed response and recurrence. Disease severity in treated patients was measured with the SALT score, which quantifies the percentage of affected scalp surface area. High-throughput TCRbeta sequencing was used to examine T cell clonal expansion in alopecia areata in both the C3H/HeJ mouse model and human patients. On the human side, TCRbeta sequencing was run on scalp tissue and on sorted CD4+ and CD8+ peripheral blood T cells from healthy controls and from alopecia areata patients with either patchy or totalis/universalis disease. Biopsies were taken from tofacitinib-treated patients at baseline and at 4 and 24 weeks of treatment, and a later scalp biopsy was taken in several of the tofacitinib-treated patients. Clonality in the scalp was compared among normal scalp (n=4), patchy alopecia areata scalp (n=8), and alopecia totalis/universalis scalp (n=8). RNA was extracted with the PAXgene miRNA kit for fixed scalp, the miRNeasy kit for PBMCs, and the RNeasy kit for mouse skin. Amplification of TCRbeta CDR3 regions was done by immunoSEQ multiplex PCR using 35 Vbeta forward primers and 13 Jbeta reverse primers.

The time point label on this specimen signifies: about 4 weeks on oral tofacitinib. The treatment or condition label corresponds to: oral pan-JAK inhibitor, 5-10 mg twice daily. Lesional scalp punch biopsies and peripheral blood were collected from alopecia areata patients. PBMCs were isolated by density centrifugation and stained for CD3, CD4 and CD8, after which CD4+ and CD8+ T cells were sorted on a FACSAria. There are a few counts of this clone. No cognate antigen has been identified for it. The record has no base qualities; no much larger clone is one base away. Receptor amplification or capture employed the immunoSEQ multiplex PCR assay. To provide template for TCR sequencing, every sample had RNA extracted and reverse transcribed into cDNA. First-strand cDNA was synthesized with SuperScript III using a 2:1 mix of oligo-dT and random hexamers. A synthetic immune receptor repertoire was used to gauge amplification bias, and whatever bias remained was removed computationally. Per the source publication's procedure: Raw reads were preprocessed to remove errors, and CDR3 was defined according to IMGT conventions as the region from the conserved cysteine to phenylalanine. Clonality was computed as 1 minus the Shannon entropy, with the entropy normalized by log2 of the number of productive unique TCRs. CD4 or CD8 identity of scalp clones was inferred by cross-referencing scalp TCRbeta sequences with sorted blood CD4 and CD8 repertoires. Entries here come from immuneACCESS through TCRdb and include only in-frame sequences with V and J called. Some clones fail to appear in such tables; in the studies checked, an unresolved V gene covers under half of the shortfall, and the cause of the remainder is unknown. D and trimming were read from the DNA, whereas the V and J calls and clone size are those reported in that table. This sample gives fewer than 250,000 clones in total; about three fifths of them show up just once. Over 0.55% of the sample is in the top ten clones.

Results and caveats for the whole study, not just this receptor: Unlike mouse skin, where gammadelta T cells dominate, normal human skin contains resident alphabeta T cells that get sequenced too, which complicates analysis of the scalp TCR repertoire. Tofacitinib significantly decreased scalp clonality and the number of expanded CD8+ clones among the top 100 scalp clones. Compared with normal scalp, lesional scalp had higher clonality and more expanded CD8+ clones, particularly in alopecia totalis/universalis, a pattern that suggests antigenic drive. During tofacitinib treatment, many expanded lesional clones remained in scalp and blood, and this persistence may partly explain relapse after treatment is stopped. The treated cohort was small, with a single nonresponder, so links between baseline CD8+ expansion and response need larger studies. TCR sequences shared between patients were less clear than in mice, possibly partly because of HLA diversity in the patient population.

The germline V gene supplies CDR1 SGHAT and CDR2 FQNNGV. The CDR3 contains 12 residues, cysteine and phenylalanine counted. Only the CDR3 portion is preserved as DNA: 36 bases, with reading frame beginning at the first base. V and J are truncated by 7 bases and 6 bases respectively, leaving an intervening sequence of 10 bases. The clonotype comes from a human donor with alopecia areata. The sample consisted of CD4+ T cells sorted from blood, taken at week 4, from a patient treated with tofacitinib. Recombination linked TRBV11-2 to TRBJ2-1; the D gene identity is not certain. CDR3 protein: CASTRFLNEQFF. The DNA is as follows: TGTGCCAGCACCCGCTTCCTCAATGAGCAGTTCTTC.